A single sample is the source of the 13 T cell receptor beta chains below, sequenced in a study of cytomegalovirus exposure and HLA in healthy donors. Primers for the PCR totalled 60 Vbeta and 13 Jbeta. The method was immunoSEQ multiplex PCR; TCRdb's version includes in-frame clones alone and lacks a portion of them. This sample has about 93,000 clones; around 77% occur once, and the top ten carry about 0.5%. The specimen was PBMCs. The receptors stem from a young man in good health and CMV-seronegative.

In this sample, this clone turned up once. This sequence joins TRBV9 and TRBJ2-3; 9 bases align to TRBD2. Per germline, CDR1 SGDLS and CDR2 YYNGEE. The CDR3 sequence is 16 residues long. Trimming removed 0 bases from V and 6 bases from J; junction bases left unmatched: 8. CDR3 nucleotide sequence: TGTGCCAGCAGCGTAGAGGTGGTAGCGGGAGCGGATACGCAGTATTTT. Protein sequence: CASSVEVVAGADTQYF. The whole variable domain, remainder taken from reference TRBV9 and TRBJ2-3, is DSGVTQTPKHLITATGQRVTLRCSPRSGDLSVYWYQQSLDQGLQFLIQYYNGEERAKGNILERFSAQQFPDLHSELNLSSLELGDSALYFCASSVEVVAGADTQYFGPGTRLTVL.

The table lists this clone with many counts. V gene TRBV6-5 combines with J gene TRBJ1-1; D is undetermined. The CDR3 totals 16 residues. The V end lost 2 bases, the J end lost 0 bases, and 13 bases lay between the germline ends. Looked up from germline, CDR1 is MNHEY and CDR2 is SVGAGI. The CDR3 bases are TGTGCCAGCAGTTACGGGGAGGGTATAATGAACACTGAAGCTTTCTTT. Residues: CASSYGEGIMNTEAFF.

J is TRBJ2-5 and V is TRBV13; 7 bases fit TRBD1. The V and J ends lost 2 bases and 5 bases, in that order; junction bases with no gene match: 5. The CDR3 extends over 14 amino acids. Germline V lookup: CDR1 PRHDT, CDR2 FYEKMQ (reference sequence). CDR3 coding DNA: TGTGCCAGCAGCTTAACCCGACAGGGTGAGACCCAGTACTTC. Translation: CASSLTRQGETQYF.

The genes are TRBV5-4 and TRBJ2-1; TRBD2 matches at 10 bases. This CDR3 region has 15 residues. CDR1 and CDR2 from the germline V gene are SGHNT and YYREEE (reference sequence). The trim removed 0 bases at V and 7 bases at J, leaving 4 bases unmatched. The CDR3 protein is CASSLGAGGPNEQFF. DNA for the CDR3: TGTGCCAGCAGCTTGGGAGCGGGGGGGCCTAATGAGCAGTTCTTC.

This chain links TRBV9 with TRBJ2-5; weak D call: TRBD2 (6 bases). The end of the DNA fits TRBJ2-7 better, so the J call may be wrong. The CDR3 has 16 residues. Germline lookup yields CDR1 SGDLS and CDR2 YYNGEE. CDR3 DNA: TGTGCCAGCAGCCCCGACGGGGGTCGAGCCTCCTACGAGCAGTACTTC. This codes for CASSPDGGRASYEQYF.

The V gene is TRBV5-1, the J gene TRBJ1-3, with D maybe TRBD1 (5 bases). Trimming took 0 bases from V and 6 from J, leaving 13 bases between them. Germline V gene sequence: CDR1 SGHRS, CDR2 YFSETQ. The CDR3 runs to 15 residues. CDR3 nucleotide sequence: TGCGCCAGCAGCTTGGAGTCAGGGTGGGCAAACACCATATATTTT. It encodes CASSLESGWANTIYF.

The V call is TRBV7-9, the J call TRBJ1-6; D ambiguous. The germline V gene has CDR1 SEHNR and CDR2 FQNEAQ (reference sequence). V gave up 3 bases and J gave up 7 bases, with 10 bases separating them. The CDR3 loop spans 14 amino acids. In DNA, the CDR3 is TGTGCCAGCAGCTTTCGCTCAGCGAATTCACCCCTCCACTTT. This gives the protein CASSFRSANSPLHF.

The gene calls are TRBV5-1 and TRBJ2-3; D is possibly TRBD1 (5 bases). The CDR3 has 14 residues. CDR1 is SGHRS, CDR2 YFSETQ, per germline. V gave up 5 bases and J gave up 0 bases, with 10 bases separating them. The CDR3 nucleotides read TGCGCCAGCAGTTTACAGGCAAGCACAGATACGCAGTATTTT. Its translation: CASSLQASTDTQYF.

This chain uses TRBV6-1 with TRBJ1-1; unclear D gene. There are 13 residues in the CDR3. Trimming removed 10 bases from V and 2 bases from J, with 14 bases in between. CDR1 and CDR2 (germline): MNHNS, SASEGT. The CDR3 here is CATRGSTNTEAFF. For the CDR3, the DNA is TGTGCCACCCGCGGGAGTACCAACACTGAAGCTTTCTTT.

This clone turned up a few times. The chain carries TRBV9 and TRBJ1-1, with a tentative D call TRBD1 (6 bases). Germline CDR1 and CDR2: SGDLS and YYNGEE. This CDR3 is 16 amino acids long. The V gene lost 0 bases and the J gene lost 1 base, with 13 bases spanning the gap. CDR3 residues: CASSVGFGQPNTEAFF. The CDR3 nucleotides read TGTGCCAGCAGCGTAGGCTTTGGACAGCCGAACACTGAAGCTTTCTTT. Filled out from reference TRBV9 and TRBJ1-1, the complete variable domain reads DSGVTQTPKHLITATGQRVTLRCSPRSGDLSVYWYQQSLDQGLQFLIQYYNGEERAKGNILERFSAQQFPDLHSELNLSSLELGDSALYFCASSVGFGQPNTEAFFGQGTRLTVV.

The V gene is TRBV5-1, the J gene TRBJ2-7, with a weak D call TRBD1 (6 bases). V was clipped by 4 bases and J by 0 bases, with 11 bases between them. The CDR3 runs to 14 residues. The V gene's germline CDR1 is SGHRS and CDR2 YFSETQ. CDR3 sequence (DNA): TGCGCCAGCAGCAACGGACAGAGCTCCTACGAGCAGTACTTC. This encodes CASSNGQSSYEQYF.

V and J are TRBV9 and TRBJ1-2, with 12 bases lining up with TRBD1. Germline assignment: CDR1 SGDLS and CDR2 YYNGEE. The trim removed 3 bases at V and 6 bases at J, leaving 3 bases unmatched. The CDR3 totals 14 residues. CDR3 in amino acids: CASSAGTGGHGYTF. The DNA for the CDR3 is TGTGCCAGCAGCGCAGGGACAGGGGGCCATGGCTACACCTTC.

This CDR3 reads CASSSGQGEKLFF. CDR3 sequence (DNA): TGTGCCAGTAGCTCGGGACAGGGGGAAAAACTGTTTTTT. This rearrangement joins TRBV19 to TRBJ1-4; 10 positions agree with TRBD1. The CDR3 is 13 residues long. CDR1 is LNHDA and CDR2 is SQIVND in the germline V gene (reference sequence). The J segment lost 8 bases and the V segment lost 6 bases, leaving 3 bases of the junction unmatched.